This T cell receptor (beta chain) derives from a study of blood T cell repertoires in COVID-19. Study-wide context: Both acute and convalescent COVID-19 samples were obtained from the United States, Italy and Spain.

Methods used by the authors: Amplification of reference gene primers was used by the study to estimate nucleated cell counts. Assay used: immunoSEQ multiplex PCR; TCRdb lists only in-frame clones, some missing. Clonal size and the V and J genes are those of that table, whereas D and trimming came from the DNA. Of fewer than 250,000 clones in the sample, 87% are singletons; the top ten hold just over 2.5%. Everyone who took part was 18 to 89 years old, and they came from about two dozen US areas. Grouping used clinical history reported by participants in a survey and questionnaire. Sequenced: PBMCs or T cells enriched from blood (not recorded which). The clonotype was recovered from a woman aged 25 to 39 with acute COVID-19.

CDR3 DNA: TGTGCCAGCAGTTACCACACTTTGACGGGAACTGAAGCTTTCTTT. It is translated as CASSYHTLTGTEAFF. The rearrangement uses TRBV6-5 and TRBJ1-1; no definite D call. In germline, CDR1 is MNHEY, CDR2 SVGAGI. V was clipped by 2 bases and J by 5 bases, with 15 bases between them. The CDR3 contains 15 residues.